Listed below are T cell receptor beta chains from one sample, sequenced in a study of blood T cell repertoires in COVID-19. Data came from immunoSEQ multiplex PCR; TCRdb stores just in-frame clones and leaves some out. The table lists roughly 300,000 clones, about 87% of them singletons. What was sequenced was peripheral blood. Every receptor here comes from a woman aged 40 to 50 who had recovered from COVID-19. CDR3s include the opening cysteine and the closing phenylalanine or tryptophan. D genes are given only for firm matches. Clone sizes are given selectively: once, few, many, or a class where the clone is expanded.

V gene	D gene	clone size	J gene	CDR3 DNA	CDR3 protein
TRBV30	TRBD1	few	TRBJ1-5	TGTGCCTGGAGTGTAGCAGAGACAGGGGGCCGGGGAAATCAGCCCCAGCATTTT	CAWSVAETGGRGNQPQHF
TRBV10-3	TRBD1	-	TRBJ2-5	TGTGCCATCAGTCCCGCAGGGGGCGGTGAGACCCAGTACTTC	CAISPAGGGETQYF
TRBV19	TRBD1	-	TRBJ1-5	TGTGCCAGTAGTACAGGGACAGGGAGGAATCAGCCCCAGCATTTT	CASSTGTGRNQPQHF
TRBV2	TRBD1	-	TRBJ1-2	TGTGCCAGCAGCCTAACAGGGGATGGCTACACCTTC	CASSLTGDGYTF
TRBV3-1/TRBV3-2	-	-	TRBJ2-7	TGTGCCAGCAGCCATCTTCGGACGGGAAACTACGAGCAGTACTTC	CASSHLRTGNYEQYF
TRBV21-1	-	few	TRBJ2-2	TGTGCCAGCAGCAAAGGCCAGGGGGCGAGAACCGGGGAGCTGTTTTTT	CASSKGQGARTGELFF
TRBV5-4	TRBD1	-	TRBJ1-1	TGTGCCAGCAGCTCACAGGGGGACACTGAAGCTTTCTTT	CASSSQGDTEAFF
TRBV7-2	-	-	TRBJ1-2	TGTGCCAGCAGCTCTCTTAGGGGGTTTTATGGCTACACCTTC	CASSSLRGFYGYTF
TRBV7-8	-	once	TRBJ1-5	TGTGCCAGCAGCAACCCCCGGGGGGGGGCCGGTCAGCCCCAGCATTTT	CASSNPRGGAGQPQHF
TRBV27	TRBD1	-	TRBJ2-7	TGTGCCAGCAGTTTCCGAACATATGCCTCCGACAGGGGAGCCTACGAGCAGTACTTC	CASSFRTYASDRGAYEQYF
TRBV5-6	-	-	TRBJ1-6	TGTGCCAGCAGCCGCCCTGGGGGCCGTTCACCCCTCCACTTT	CASSRPGGRSPLHF
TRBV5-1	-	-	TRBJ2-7	TGCGCCAGCAGCCCCGGAGGGTACGAGCAGTACTTC	CASSPGGYEQYF
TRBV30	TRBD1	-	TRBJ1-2	TGTGCCTGGTCGGGACAGAGCTATGGCTACACCTTC	CAWSGQSYGYTF
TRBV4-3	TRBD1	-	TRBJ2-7	TGCGCCAGCAGCCAAGCCGGGACAGGGGACTACGAGCAGTACTTC	CASSQAGTGDYEQYF
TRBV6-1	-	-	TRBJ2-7	TGTGCCAGCAGTGAAACTCTTTTAGGGGCAGGGAACTCCTACGAGCAGTACTTC	CASSETLLGAGNSYEQYF
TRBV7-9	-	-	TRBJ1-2	TGTGCCAGCAGCTTAGGCGGCGGGGTGCCGGCGGTCGAGAGCTACACCTTC	CASSLGGGVPAVESYTF